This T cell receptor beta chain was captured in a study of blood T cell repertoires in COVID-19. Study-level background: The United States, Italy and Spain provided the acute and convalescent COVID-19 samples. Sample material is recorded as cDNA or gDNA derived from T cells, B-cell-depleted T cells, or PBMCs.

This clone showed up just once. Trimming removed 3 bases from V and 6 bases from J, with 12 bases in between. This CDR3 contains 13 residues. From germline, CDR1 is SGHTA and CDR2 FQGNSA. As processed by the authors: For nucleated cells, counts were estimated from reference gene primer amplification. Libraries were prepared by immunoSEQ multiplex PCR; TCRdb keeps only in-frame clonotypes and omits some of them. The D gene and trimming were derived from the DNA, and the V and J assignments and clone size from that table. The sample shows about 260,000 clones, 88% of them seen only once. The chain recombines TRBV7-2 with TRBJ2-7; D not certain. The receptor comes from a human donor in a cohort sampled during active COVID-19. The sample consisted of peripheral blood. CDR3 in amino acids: CASSFPGPREQYF. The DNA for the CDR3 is TGTGCCAGCAGCTTTCCAGGCCCTCGCGAGCAGTACTTC. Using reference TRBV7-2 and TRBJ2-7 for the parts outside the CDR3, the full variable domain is GAGVSQSPSNKVTEKGKDVELRCDPISGHTALYWYRQSLGQGLEFLIYFQGNSAPDKSGLPSDRFSAERTGGSVSTLTIQRTQQEDSAVYLCASSFPGPREQYFGPGTRLTVT.